This T cell receptor (beta chain) came from a study of blood T cell repertoires in COVID-19. Study-level background: Samples of COVID-19 (acute and convalescent) were obtained from the United States, Italy and Spain. T cells, B-cell-depleted T cells, or PBMCs supplied cDNA or gDNA.

As processed by the authors: Estimation of nucleated cell counts was performed using reference gene primer amplification. The protocol was immunoSEQ multiplex PCR, while the TCRdb copy is restricted to in-frame clones and leaves out a portion. V and J calls and clone size follow that table, whereas D and trimming were derived from the DNA. The sample has some 450,000 clones, roughly 88% seen once. Germline V gene data show CDR1 as KGHDR and CDR2 as SFDVKD. J gave up 6 bases and V 2 bases, and 6 bases lay outside the gene matches. There are 16 residues in the CDR3. This sequence originates from a woman aged 50 to 60 with COVID-19, enrolled during active disease. The chain joins TRBV24-1 to TRBJ2-2, with 9 nucleotides matching TRBD1. The sequenced sample consisted of peripheral blood. The CDR3 coding sequence is TGTGCCACCAGTGATTCCCGGGACAGGGTAGCCGGGGAGCTGTTTTTT. Residues: CATSDSRDRVAGELFF.